The following is a T cell receptor beta chain sequence with its context. TCRalpha and TCRbeta cDNA went through two nested PCRs of around 15 and 9 cycles. Reprocessing the 5' RACE reads, TCRdb reports a single entry for every CDR3 protein and omits DNA. The sample has over 150,000 distinct CDR3 sequences. Germline CDR1 is SQVTM and CDR2 is ANQGSEA. This CDR3 is built from 12 residues. This record belongs to a study of monozygotic twins with inflammatory bowel disease. The source of this sequence is a human donor with ulcerative colitis or Crohn's disease, or a healthy co-twin of an affected twin (not recorded which). The chain recombines TRBV29-1 with TRBJ2-1; the TCRdb call, TRBD1, lacks DNA for checking. Sequencing was carried out using blood. The CDR3: CSVAPKYNEQFF.